These 16 T cell receptor beta chains came from one sample sequenced in a study of shared clonotypes between healthy human individuals. The repertoire was sequenced with immunoSEQ multiplex PCR; TCRdb's copy has only in-frame clones and lacks some. The sample lists roughly 2.2 million clones; 90% to 95% were seen once. The specimen sequenced was naive CD4+ T cells from PBMCs. Described subset: CD45RA+ positively selected. These receptor sequences come from a man aged 18-30 years in good health. Some clones in this sample may be carry-over from other donors' samples.

J is TRBJ1-2 and V is TRBV29-1, with D unresolved. With 6 bases removed from V and 2 bases from J, the gap between germline ends came to 19 bases. The CDR3 extends over 15 amino acids. The V gene's germline CDR1 is SQVTM and CDR2 ANQGSEA. CDR3 coding DNA: TGCAGCGTGGCCCTGGTTCTGGGGATGAACTATGGCTACACCTTC. Protein: CSVALVLGMNYGYTF.

The rearrangement joins TRBV11-1 to TRBJ2-3, with D unclear. V was shortened by 3 bases and J by 0 bases, with 7 bases between the two germline ends. Per the germline V gene, CDR1 is SGHAT and CDR2 is FQDESV (reference sequence). CDR3 length: 14 residues. The CDR3 coding sequence is TGTGCCAGCAGCTTCGGGCCTAGCACAGATACGCAGTATTTT. This sequence encodes CASSFGPSTDTQYF.

The chain carries TRBV5-5 and TRBJ2-7; 8 nucleotides line up with TRBD1. From germline, CDR1 is SGHKS and CDR2 YYEKEE (reference sequence). V shed 3 bases, J shed 5 bases, and the junction held 4 bases outside the gene matches. The CDR3 extends over 13 amino acids. CDR3 in amino acids: CASSYLTGDEQYF. CDR3 nucleotide sequence: TGTGCCAGCAGCTATTTGACAGGGGACGAGCAGTACTTC. Drawing the rest from reference TRBV5-5 and TRBJ2-7, the complete variable domain is DAGVTQSPTHLIKTRGQQVTLRCSPISGHKSVSWYQQVLGQGPQFIFQYYEKEERGRGNFPDRFSARQFPNYSSELNVNALLLGDSALYLCASSYLTGDEQYFGPGTRLTVT.

This sequence joins TRBV18 and TRBJ2-7, with D perhaps TRBD2 (6 bases). This CDR3 is built from 15 residues. In germline, CDR1 is KGHSH, CDR2 LQKENI. The ends were cut back, 2 bases at V and 7 bases at J, with 18 bases in the middle. CDR3 residues: CASSPLVAAYKEQYF. In nucleotides, the CDR3 is TGTGCCAGCTCACCATTGGTAGCGGCCTATAAGGAGCAGTACTTC.

This clone appeared once. This chain links TRBV5-4 with TRBJ1-3; a possible D gene is TRBD1 (5 bases). The CDR3 consists of 16 residues. CDR1 and CDR2 (germline): SGHNT, YYREEE (reference sequence). Trimming shortened V by 1 base and J by 2 bases, and 13 bases separated the two germline ends. The CDR3 protein is CASSLSLAGAGNTIYF. The CDR3 region has the DNA TGTGCCAGCAGCTTGTCGCTGGCGGGGGCTGGAAACACCATATATTTT.

The rearrangement links TRBV28 to TRBJ1-1; maybe TRBD1 (6 bases). The CDR3 totals 13 residues. Germline CDR1 reads MDHEN; CDR2 reads SYDVKM. CDR3 region: CALNRGPSTEAFF. CDR3 coding DNA: TGTGCTCTCAACCGGGGGCCCAGCACTGAAGCTTTCTTT.

This chain links TRBV7-3 with TRBJ2-1; 8 nucleotides align to TRBD2. Per germline, CDR1 SGHTA and CDR2 FQGTGA. The CDR3 is 16 amino acids. V lost 4 bases to trimming and J lost 2 bases; unmatched junction nucleotides: 7. This CDR3 is CASSSQAGAPYNEQFF. CDR3 coding DNA: TGTGCCAGCAGCTCCCAAGCGGGAGCCCCCTACAATGAGCAGTTCTTC.

The chain joins TRBV15 to TRBJ2-1; D unclear. The CDR3 contains 14 residues. Germline V gives CDR1 LNHNV, CDR2 YYDKDF (reference sequence). V lost 6 bases and J lost 3, with 12 bases in between. The CDR3 reads CATRTELFYNEQFF. CDR3 in DNA: TGTGCCACCAGGACCGAGCTCTTCTACAATGAGCAGTTCTTC.

The gene calls are TRBV7-8 and TRBJ2-7; maybe TRBD2 (6 bases). This CDR3 contains 12 residues. The germline V gene has CDR1 SGHVS and CDR2 FQNEAQ. Trimming left V 6 bases short and J 6 bases short, with 12 bases between. The CDR3 loop is CASRPGVGEQYF. The CDR3 nucleotides are TGTGCCAGCAGACCGGGAGTTGGCGAGCAGTACTTC.

The chain recombines TRBV2 with TRBJ2-2, with 7 positions matching TRBD1. CDR1 and CDR2 (germline): SNHLY, FYNNEI. This CDR3 is 13 amino acids long. With 8 bases clipped from V and 4 bases from J, the junction kept 4 bases outside the gene matches. CDR3 amino acids: CASGQDSTGELFF. CDR3 sequence (DNA): TGTGCCAGCGGACAGGATTCCACCGGGGAGCTGTTTTTT.

This chain uses TRBV2 with TRBJ1-2; no clear D. Germline V lookup: CDR1 SNHLY, CDR2 FYNNEI. Trimming shortened V by 2 bases and J by 7 bases, and 8 bases separated the two germline ends. This CDR3 is built from 12 residues. CDR3 residues: CASSENGGGYTF. The DNA of the CDR3 is TGTGCCAGCAGTGAAAACGGAGGTGGCTACACCTTC.

V usage is TRBV6-4 and J usage is TRBJ1-1; D remains unclear. Trimming cost V 4 bases and J 4 bases, with 10 bases left between them. The CDR3 is 13 amino acids. The V gene's germline CDR1 is MRHNA and CDR2 SNTAGT. The CDR3 loop is CASSGLGSTEAFF. CDR3 DNA sequence: TGTGCCAGCAGTGGGTTAGGGAGCACTGAAGCTTTCTTT.

The chain joins TRBV5-1 to TRBJ2-7; 9 nucleotides agree with TRBD1. Trimming cost V 0 bases and J 1 base; bases outside gene matches: 5. Germline-derived CDR1 and CDR2 are SGHRS and YFSETQ. This CDR3 has 16 residues. This CDR3 is CASSLAGTGFSYEQYF. The CDR3 region has the DNA TGCGCCAGCAGCTTGGCGGGGACAGGGTTTTCCTACGAGCAGTACTTC.

CDR3 sequence reads: CASSSPMIQGHEQYF. CDR3 coding DNA: TGTGCCAGCAGTTCCCCCATGATCCAGGGCCACGAGCAGTACTTC. The chain joins TRBV6-5 to TRBJ2-7, with D perhaps matching TRBD1 (5 bases). The CDR3 runs to 15 residues. V lost 4 bases, J lost 5 bases, and 18 bases lay in between. Germline V lookup: CDR1 MNHEY, CDR2 SVGAGI.

The V and J genes are TRBV18 and TRBJ2-7, with D perhaps TRBD1 (5 bases). This CDR3 is 14 amino acids long. From germline, CDR1 is KGHSH and CDR2 LQKENI. With 6 bases removed from V and 3 bases from J, the gap between germline ends came to 15 bases. Here the CDR3 DNA reads TGTGCCAGCTCGCAGGGAATGGAAATCTACGAGCAGTACTTC. It yields the protein CASSQGMEIYEQYF. Looking up the rest from reference TRBV18 and TRBJ2-7 gives the full variable domain: NAGVMQNPRHLVRRRGQEARLRCSPMKGHSHVYWYRQLPEEGLKFMVYLQKENIIDESGMPKERFSAEFPKEGPSILRIQQVVRGDSAAYFCASSQGMEIYEQYFGPGTRLTVT.

The CDR3 nucleotides are TGTGCCAGCAGCTTACTAGCGGGAGACTCCTACGAGCAGTACTTC. This translates into CASSLLAGDSYEQYF. The rearrangement uses TRBV5-8 and TRBJ2-7, with TRBD2 matching over 11 bases. CDR3 length equals 15 residues. V dropped 2 bases and J dropped 0; count of bases not matched to a gene: 1. From germline, CDR1 is SGHTS and CDR2 YDEGEE.